A selection of T cell receptor beta chains follows, all from one sample in a study of early T cells in non-severe SARS-CoV-2 infection. From the 5' RACE reads, TCRdb called clonotypes with MiXCR, one entry per CDR3 protein. The sample yields more than 85,000 distinct CDR3 sequences, over 10% seen once. Input material: whole blood. The receptors here all came from an adult who was a healthcare worker with PCR-confirmed SARS-CoV-2 infection or an uninfected control (not recorded which). The CDR3 runs from the conserved cysteine through the conserved F or W. Fields, in order: V gene, D gene, J gene, clone size, CDR3 protein, CDR3 DNA. A D gene is named only where the DNA matches it firmly. Size is stated for part of the rows, as once, few or many counts, or as a class when the clone is expanded.

V gene: TRBV7-6; D gene: TRBD2; J gene: TRBJ2-2; clone size: many; CDR3 protein: CASSLETSLANTGELFF; CDR3 DNA: TGTGCCAGCAGCTTAGAGACTAGCCTCGCGAACACCGGGGAGCTGTTTTTT
V gene: TRBV6-2/TRBV6-3; D gene: TRBD1; J gene: TRBJ1-2; clone size: few; CDR3 protein: CASRGQYGYTF; CDR3 DNA: TGTGCCAGCAGGGGACAGTATGGCTACACCTTC
V gene: TRBV20-1; D gene: NA; J gene: TRBJ2-1; clone size: few; CDR3 protein: CSARGRGNNEQFF; CDR3 DNA: TGCAGTGCTAGAGGGCGGGGAAACAATGAGCAGTTCTTC
V gene: TRBV20-1; D gene: NA; J gene: TRBJ2-1; clone size: NA; CDR3 protein: CSARDTPSDHHEQFF; CDR3 DNA: TGCAGTGCTAGAGATACTCCTAGCGATCATCATGAGCAGTTCTTC
V gene: TRBV4-1; D gene: NA; J gene: TRBJ2-7; clone size: NA; CDR3 protein: CASSQDRDQGYEQYF; CDR3 DNA: TGCGCCAGCAGCCAAGATAGAGACCAGGGTTACGAGCAGTACTTC
V gene: TRBV19; D gene: NA; J gene: TRBJ1-1; clone size: few; CDR3 protein: CASSPSPAPTEAFF; CDR3 DNA: TGTGCCAGTAGTCCATCGCCAGCCCCCACTGAAGCTTTCTTT
V gene: TRBV6-2/TRBV6-3; D gene: NA; J gene: TRBJ2-7; clone size: NA; CDR3 protein: CASSHFRQQAYEQYF; CDR3 DNA: TGTGCCAGCAGCCACTTTAGACAGCAAGCCTACGAGCAGTACTTC
V gene: TRBV7-9; D gene: NA; J gene: TRBJ2-1; clone size: many; CDR3 protein: CASSSSAGPSYNEQFF; CDR3 DNA: TGTGCCAGCAGCTCTTCAGCGGGCCCGTCCTACAATGAGCAGTTCTTC
V gene: TRBV15; D gene: TRBD2; J gene: TRBJ2-1; clone size: NA; CDR3 protein: CATSREPLAGRTYNEQFF; CDR3 DNA: TGTGCCACCAGCAGAGAACCGCTAGCGGGTCGGACCTACAATGAGCAGTTCTTC
V gene: TRBV5-5; D gene: NA; J gene: TRBJ2-5; clone size: many; CDR3 protein: CASSWTDGQETQYF; CDR3 DNA: TGTGCCAGCAGCTGGACGGACGGACAAGAGACCCAGTACTTC
V gene: TRBV12-3/TRBV12-4; D gene: NA; J gene: TRBJ2-1; clone size: few; CDR3 protein: CASSRPGLTGMFF; CDR3 DNA: TGTGCCAGCAGTAGGCCCGGGCTCACTGGGATGTTCTTC
V gene: TRBV7-9; D gene: NA; J gene: TRBJ2-3; clone size: many; CDR3 protein: CASSLGTDTQYF; CDR3 DNA: TGTGCCAGCAGCTTAGGAACAGATACGCAGTATTTT
V gene: TRBV28; D gene: TRBD1; J gene: TRBJ2-5; clone size: few; CDR3 protein: CASSAPGGWHETQYF; CDR3 DNA: TGTGCCAGCAGCGCCCCAGGGGGTTGGCACGAGACCCAGTACTTC
V gene: TRBV28; D gene: NA; J gene: TRBJ1-2; clone size: NA; CDR3 protein: CASSRSYGYTF; CDR3 DNA: TGTGCCAGCAGTCGCTCATATGGCTACACCTTC
V gene: TRBV9; D gene: TRBD1; J gene: TRBJ2-7; clone size: many; CDR3 protein: CASSVGDSYEQYF; CDR3 DNA: TGTGCCAGCAGCGTAGGGGACAGCTACGAGCAGTACTTC
V gene: TRBV6-5; D gene: NA; J gene: TRBJ1-1; clone size: many; CDR3 protein: CASSYSQQNTEAFF; CDR3 DNA: TGTGCCAGCAGTTACTCGCAACAGAACACTGAAGCTTTCTTT
V gene: TRBV7-2; D gene: NA; J gene: TRBJ1-3; clone size: NA; CDR3 protein: CASSSDSGNTIYF; CDR3 DNA: TGTGCCAGCAGCTCAGATTCTGGAAACACCATATATTTT
V gene: TRBV7-9; D gene: TRBD2; J gene: TRBJ2-5; clone size: few; CDR3 protein: CASSSPPGLAGESEETQYF; CDR3 DNA: TGTGCCAGCAGCTCACCCCCGGGACTAGCGGGAGAGTCGGAAGAGACCCAGTACTTC
V gene: TRBV14; D gene: TRBD2; J gene: TRBJ2-1; clone size: few; CDR3 protein: CASSHTHYSGSLYNEQFF; CDR3 DNA: TGTGCCAGCAGCCACACCCACTATAGCGGGAGTCTGTACAATGAGCAGTTCTTC
V gene: TRBV4-3; D gene: NA; J gene: TRBJ2-5; clone size: many; CDR3 protein: CASSQDDGPAGWTQYF; CDR3 DNA: TGCGCCAGCAGCCAAGACGACGGACCGGCGGGATGGACCCAGTACTTC
V gene: TRBV10-3; D gene: NA; J gene: TRBJ2-1; clone size: many; CDR3 protein: CAISESGLASSYNEQFF; CDR3 DNA: TGTGCCATCAGTGAGTCTGGGCTAGCGAGCTCCTACAATGAGCAGTTCTTC
V gene: TRBV29-1; D gene: TRBD2; J gene: TRBJ2-3; clone size: NA; CDR3 protein: CSVVPVAGVQYF; CDR3 DNA: TGCAGCGTTGTGCCCGTAGCGGGAGTGCAGTATTTT
V gene: TRBV7-9; D gene: TRBD1; J gene: TRBJ2-5; clone size: many; CDR3 protein: CASSLGQGFQETQYF; CDR3 DNA: TGTGCCAGCAGCTTGGGACAGGGATTTCAAGAGACCCAGTACTTC
V gene: TRBV3-1; D gene: NA; J gene: TRBJ1-5; clone size: few; CDR3 protein: CASSQGGPPEAQHF; CDR3 DNA: TGTGCCAGCAGCCAAGGGGGTCCTCCTGAAGCCCAGCATTTT
V gene: TRBV7-2; D gene: NA; J gene: TRBJ2-7; clone size: few; CDR3 protein: CASSSWGVGSYEQYF; CDR3 DNA: TGTGCCAGCAGCTCCTGGGGGGTAGGCTCCTACGAGCAGTACTTC
V gene: TRBV11-2; D gene: NA; J gene: TRBJ1-1; clone size: many; CDR3 protein: CASSPSPRQPNTEAFF; CDR3 DNA: TGTGCCAGCAGCCCCTCCCCCCGACAGCCCAACACTGAAGCTTTCTTT
V gene: TRBV29-1; D gene: NA; J gene: TRBJ1-2; clone size: many; CDR3 protein: CSVANTGNYGYTF; CDR3 DNA: TGCAGCGTTGCGAACACAGGGAACTATGGCTACACCTTC
V gene: TRBV20-1; D gene: NA; J gene: TRBJ2-3; clone size: NA; CDR3 protein: CSARPRVDTQYF; CDR3 DNA: TGCAGTGCTAGGCCCCGAGTGGATACGCAGTATTTT
V gene: TRBV3-1; D gene: TRBD2; J gene: TRBJ2-7; clone size: few; CDR3 protein: CASSQSGGGRPYEQYF; CDR3 DNA: TGTGCCAGCAGCCAATCCGGGGGGGGGCGCCCCTACGAGCAGTACTTC
V gene: TRBV6-5; D gene: NA; J gene: TRBJ2-3; clone size: NA; CDR3 protein: CASTHTDTQYF; CDR3 DNA: TGTGCCAGCACTCACACAGATACGCAGTATTTT
V gene: TRBV6-5; D gene: NA; J gene: TRBJ2-3; clone size: many; CDR3 protein: CASSNGGGLADTQYF; CDR3 DNA: TGTGCCAGCAGTAACGGAGGGGGGTTGGCAGATACGCAGTATTTT
V gene: TRBV5-8; D gene: NA; J gene: TRBJ1-4; clone size: many; CDR3 protein: CASRSPGGSNEKLFF; CDR3 DNA: TGTGCCAGCAGATCGCCGGGCGGCTCGAATGAAAAACTGTTTTTT
V gene: TRBV15; D gene: TRBD2; J gene: TRBJ2-7; clone size: NA; CDR3 protein: CATSRELAGLEQYF; CDR3 DNA: TGTGCCACCAGCAGAGAACTAGCGGGACTCGAGCAGTACTTC
V gene: TRBV20-1; D gene: NA; J gene: TRBJ2-2; clone size: few; CDR3 protein: CSGADRRELFF; CDR3 DNA: TGCAGTGGGGCCGACAGGAGGGAGCTGTTTTTT
V gene: TRBV4-1; D gene: NA; J gene: TRBJ2-3; clone size: NA; CDR3 protein: CASSQVPSADTQYF; CDR3 DNA: TGCGCCAGCAGCCAAGTGCCAAGCGCAGATACGCAGTATTTT
V gene: TRBV5-1; D gene: TRBD2; J gene: TRBJ2-3; clone size: NA; CDR3 protein: CASSRTSDPGTQYF; CDR3 DNA: TGCGCCAGCAGCCGGACTAGCGACCCCGGGACGCAGTATTTT
V gene: TRBV7-2; D gene: NA; J gene: TRBJ2-7; clone size: NA; CDR3 protein: CASSFYGGEQYF; CDR3 DNA: TGTGCCAGCAGCTTTTACGGGGGCGAGCAGTACTTC
V gene: TRBV19; D gene: TRBD2; J gene: TRBJ2-1; clone size: many; CDR3 protein: CASRGTSGRLGNEQFF; CDR3 DNA: TGTGCCAGTAGAGGGACTAGCGGGAGATTGGGCAATGAGCAGTTCTTC
V gene: TRBV5-1; D gene: NA; J gene: TRBJ2-7; clone size: many; CDR3 protein: CASSLWGGSNYEQYF; CDR3 DNA: TGCGCCAGCAGCTTGTGGGGAGGTTCTAACTACGAGCAGTACTTC
V gene: TRBV28; D gene: NA; J gene: TRBJ2-2; clone size: few; CDR3 protein: CASTLSGELFF; CDR3 DNA: TGTGCCAGCACTCTTTCCGGGGAGCTGTTTTTT
V gene: TRBV12-3/TRBV12-4; D gene: TRBD2; J gene: TRBJ2-1; clone size: many; CDR3 protein: CASSAGTSGPSSYNEQFF; CDR3 DNA: TGTGCCAGCAGCGCCGGGACTAGCGGGCCGAGCTCCTACAATGAGCAGTTCTTC
V gene: TRBV20-1; D gene: TRBD2; J gene: TRBJ2-5; clone size: few; CDR3 protein: CSANPAGAQETQYF; CDR3 DNA: TGCAGTGCTAATCCCGCGGGAGCCCAAGAGACCCAGTACTTC
V gene: TRBV29-1; D gene: TRBD1; J gene: TRBJ2-7; clone size: few; CDR3 protein: CSVLRGQTYEQYF; CDR3 DNA: TGCAGCGTCCTCAGGGGGCAAACCTACGAGCAGTACTTC
V gene: TRBV2; D gene: NA; J gene: TRBJ2-4; clone size: NA; CDR3 protein: CASSDARGMDIQYF; CDR3 DNA: TGTGCCAGCAGTGATGCGCGGGGTATGGACATTCAGTACTTC
V gene: TRBV5-1; D gene: TRBD1; J gene: TRBJ2-2; clone size: few; CDR3 protein: CASSLAGQGDRGELFF; CDR3 DNA: TGCGCCAGCAGCTTGGCGGGACAGGGGGATCGCGGGGAGCTGTTTTTT
V gene: TRBV7-8; D gene: TRBD2; J gene: TRBJ2-7; clone size: NA; CDR3 protein: CASSLAGTSGSSEQYF; CDR3 DNA: TGTGCCAGCAGCTTAGCAGGGACTAGCGGGAGTAGCGAGCAGTACTTC
V gene: TRBV29-1; D gene: NA; J gene: TRBJ1-3; clone size: many; CDR3 protein: CSVTASVAGNTIYF; CDR3 DNA: TGCAGCGTAACCGCCTCCGTCGCGGGAAACACCATATATTTT